The 27 T cell receptor beta chains listed next were all sequenced from one sample in a study of OX40 agonist ivuxolimab in advanced cancers. Clones were sequenced by immunoSEQ multiplex PCR, and TCRdb holds only the in-frame ones, with some missing. In the table there are around 63,000 clones, around 87% of which are singletons. The source was CD4+ or CD8+ T cells sorted from blood, collected in a trial of the OX40 agonist ivuxolimab. These receptors all come from an adult with an advanced solid tumor such as melanoma, head and neck, liver or kidney cancer.

CDR3 sequence: CASRAEGGTEAFF. For the CDR3, the DNA is TGTGCCAGCAGGGCCGAGGGAGGGACTGAAGCTTTCTTT. The chain recombines TRBV2 with TRBJ1-1, with unresolved D. Deletions cut 6 bases from V and 5 bases from J, with 13 bases between. The CDR3 consists of 13 residues. Germline V CDR1 and CDR2: SNHLY, FYNNEI. Based on the CDR3 plus reference TRBV2 and TRBJ1-1, the full variable domain is EPEVTQTPSHQVTQMGQEVILRCVPISNHLYFYWYRQILGQKVEFLVSFYNNEISEKSEIFDDQFSVERPDGSNFTLKIRSTKLEDSAMYFCASRAEGGTEAFFGQGTRLTVV.

This sequence joins TRBV28 and TRBJ1-2; D remains ambiguous. Germline CDR1 reads MDHEN; CDR2 reads SYDVKM. With 4 bases removed from V and 7 bases from J, the gap between germline ends came to 7 bases. This CDR3 region has 11 residues. CDR3 loop: CASSYAFGYTF. For the CDR3, the DNA is TGTGCCAGCAGTTACGCTTTTGGCTACACCTTC.

The chain couples TRBV11-2 to TRBJ2-1; 8 positions agree with TRBD2. This CDR3 has 15 amino acids. Germline V CDR1 and CDR2: SGHAT, FQNNGV. J gave up 4 bases and V 8 bases, and 10 bases lay outside the gene matches. The CDR3 region is CASRPYAGGYNEQFF. Here the CDR3 DNA reads TGTGCCAGCCGCCCCTATGCGGGGGGATACAATGAGCAGTTCTTC.

The chain combines TRBV25-1 with TRBJ1-4; D not resolved. The CDR3 is made up of 13 amino acids. V shed 4 bases and J shed 4 bases, with 7 bases lying between them. Germline V gene sequence: CDR1 MGHDK, CDR2 SYGVNS. The CDR3 sequence: CASSVGYNEKLFF. The CDR3 DNA sequence: TGTGCCAGCAGTGTCGGTTATAATGAAAAACTGTTTTTT. The full variable domain, with the rest looked up from reference TRBV25-1 and TRBJ1-4, is EADIYQTPRYLVIGTGKKITLECSQTMGHDKMYWYQQDPGMELHLIHYSYGVNSTEKGDLSSESTVSRIRTEHFPLTLESARPSHTSQYLCASSVGYNEKLFFGSGTQLSVL.

The rearrangement joins TRBV23-1 to TRBJ2-7; no reliable D call. TRBV23-1 is assigned to the ORF class and has an uncertain function. Trimming removed 8 bases at V and 5 bases at J, with 10 bases between. The CDR3 extends over 11 amino acids. The CDR3 region is CASPPPDEQYF. DNA of the CDR3: TGCGCCAGCCCCCCCCCGGACGAGCAGTACTTC.

The genes are TRBV25-1 and TRBJ1-2, with D perhaps matching TRBD1 (6 bases). V shed 5 bases and J shed 4 bases, with 11 bases lying between them. Germline V CDR1 and CDR2: MGHDK, SYGVNS. The CDR3 length is 13 residues. DNA for the CDR3: TGTGCCAGCAGTCCCACAGGGACCTATGGCTACACCTTC. The encoded protein is CASSPTGTYGYTF.

V gene TRBV15 combines with J gene TRBJ2-5; D not resolved. Near its end, the DNA agrees better with TRBJ2-7, so the J call may be wrong. CDR1 and CDR2 (germline): LNHNV, YYDKDF (reference sequence). The CDR3 extends over 14 amino acids. CDR3 sequence: CATSRELLSYEQYF. As DNA, the CDR3 is TGTGCCACCAGCAGAGAACTGCTGTCCTACGAGCAGTACTTC.

This chain connects TRBV9 to TRBJ1-1; D is ambiguous. Germline values: CDR1 SGDLS, CDR2 YYNGEE. Trimming left V 1 base short and J 5 bases short, with 9 bases between. The CDR3 is 13 residues long. The DNA for the CDR3 is TGTGCCAGCAGCGTAATGATGGGGACTGAAGCTTTCTTT. This codes for CASSVMMGTEAFF. Full variable domain (missing parts from reference TRBV9 and TRBJ1-1): DSGVTQTPKHLITATGQRVTLRCSPRSGDLSVYWYQQSLDQGLQFLIQYYNGEERAKGNILERFSAQQFPDLHSELNLSSLELGDSALYFCASSVMMGTEAFFGQGTRLTVV.

This chain links TRBV5-4 with TRBJ2-3; TRBD2 agrees at 11 bases. In germline, CDR1 is SGHNT, CDR2 YYREEE (reference sequence). The CDR3 length is 15 residues. The junction had 3 bases not matched to a gene; V was cut back by 0 bases and J by 6 bases. CDR3 loop: CASSLVSGRADTQYF. CDR3 coding DNA: TGTGCCAGCAGCTTGGTTAGCGGGAGGGCGGATACGCAGTATTTT.

The V gene is TRBV19, the J gene TRBJ1-5; D call uncertain. Per the germline V gene, CDR1 is LNHDA and CDR2 is SQIVND (reference sequence). The CDR3 covers 12 residues. The ends were cut back, 2 bases at V and 6 bases at J, with 5 bases in the middle. CDR3 in amino acids: CASSIMGQPQHF. CDR3 sequence (DNA): TGTGCCAGTAGTATAATGGGTCAGCCCCAGCATTTT.

CDR3 region: CASSQGDREADTQYF. CDR3 nucleotides: TGCGCCAGCAGCCAGGGGGACAGGGAGGCAGATACGCAGTATTTT. This sequence joins TRBV4-1 and TRBJ2-3; 9 bases are shared with TRBD1. J lost 4 bases, V lost 3 bases, and 5 bases had no gene match. Germline V gene data show CDR1 as MGHRA and CDR2 as YSYEKL. The CDR3 runs to 15 residues.

Only a few counts were recorded for this clone. V gene TRBV7-2 combines with J gene TRBJ2-3; tentative D call: TRBD1 (5 bases). V was shortened by 1 base and J by 4 bases, with 6 bases between the two germline ends. Germline V gives CDR1 SGHTA, CDR2 FQGNSA. The CDR3 has 13 residues. The CDR3 sequence: CASSLGGPDTQYF. CDR3 in DNA: TGTGCCAGCAGCTTAGGGGGCCCAGATACGCAGTATTTT.

This clone was counted once. The chain uses TRBV27 and TRBJ1-5; 8 positions agree with TRBD1. CDR1 is MNHEY, CDR2 SMNVEV, per germline (reference sequence). V gave up 6 bases and J gave up 7 bases; unmatched junction bases: 11. This CDR3 is built from 15 residues. The CDR3 region has the DNA TGTGCCAGCAGACACCGACAGGGGAGCCACCAGCCCCAGCATTTT. Its translation: CASRHRQGSHQPQHF.

The chain joins TRBV7-2 to TRBJ2-5; 7 nucleotides agree with TRBD2. Germline CDR1 reads SGHTA; CDR2 reads FQGNSA. The CDR3 has 13 amino acids. Losses at the gene ends were 1 base for V and 4 bases for J; bases not matched to a gene: 0. Here the CDR3 DNA reads TGTGCCAGCAGCTTAGGGGGGGGAGAGACCCAGTACTTC. Its protein is CASSLGGGETQYF.

V gene TRBV5-4 combines with J gene TRBJ1-2, with 10 nucleotides matching TRBD1. Germline assignment: CDR1 SGHNT and CDR2 YYREEE (reference sequence). The junction had 10 bases not matched to a gene; V was cut back by 4 bases and J by 4 bases. The CDR3 sequence is 16 residues long. The CDR3: CASSPSRDRGGYGYTF. The CDR3 nucleotides read TGTGCCAGCAGCCCGTCCCGGGACAGGGGTGGCTATGGCTACACCTTC. Using reference TRBV5-4 and TRBJ1-2 for the parts outside the CDR3, the full variable domain is ETGVTQSPTHLIKTRGQQVTLRCSSQSGHNTVSWYQQALGQGPQFIFQYYREEENGRGNFPPRFSGLQFPNYSSELNVNALELDDSALYLCASSPSRDRGGYGYTFGSGTRLTVV.

In this sample, this clone turned up a few times. This chain joins TRBV14 and TRBJ1-2; tentatively, D is TRBD1 (5 bases). Germline lookup yields CDR1 SGHDN and CDR2 FVKESK. V lost 4 bases, J lost 2 bases, and 8 bases lay in between. The CDR3 extends over 13 amino acids. The CDR3 is CASSPTVNYGYTF. The CDR3 DNA sequence: TGTGCCAGCAGCCCGACAGTGAACTATGGCTACACCTTC.

This clone was picked up one time. The chain links TRBV28 to TRBJ1-2; the D gene is possibly TRBD1 (5 bases). This CDR3 has 15 amino acids. Germline lookup yields CDR1 MDHEN and CDR2 SYDVKM. Deletions cut 7 bases from V and 5 bases from J, with 20 bases between. The CDR3 reads CASTSPGGGLYGYTF. CDR3 nucleotides: TGTGCCAGCACCTCTCCCGGGGGGGGATTGTATGGCTACACCTTC.

The sample holds one count of this clone. The chain is built from TRBV5-6 and TRBJ1-2; no clear D. CDR1 and CDR2 from the germline V gene are SGHDT and YYEEEE. V shed 4 bases and J shed 2 bases, with 9 bases lying between them. This CDR3 has 13 amino acids. The CDR3 region is CASSPWANYGYTF. The CDR3 DNA is TGTGCCAGCAGCCCCTGGGCAAACTATGGCTACACCTTC.

The J gene is TRBJ2-1, the V gene TRBV5-1; D unresolved. This CDR3 region has 13 residues. The V end was cut by 4 bases, the J end by 7 bases, with 12 bases between. The germline V gene has CDR1 SGHRS and CDR2 YFSETQ. The DNA for the CDR3 is TGCGCCAGCAGCCCGCTCCTCTCGAATGAGCAGTTCTTC. Amino acid sequence: CASSPLLSNEQFF.

The chain joins TRBV6-6 to TRBJ2-7, with 7 positions matching TRBD1. Losses at the gene ends were 2 bases for V and 4 bases for J; bases not matched to a gene: 5. The V gene's germline CDR1 is MNHNY and CDR2 SVGAGI (reference sequence). This CDR3 comprises 14 residues. The CDR3 spells CASSYRDRAYEQYF. CDR3 bases: TGTGCCAGCAGTTACAGAGACAGGGCTTACGAGCAGTACTTC.

In its sample, this clone was seen once. The chain combines TRBV25-1 with TRBJ2-5, with 7 nucleotides matching TRBD1. This CDR3 has 16 amino acids. CDR1 MGHDK and CDR2 SYGVNS come from the germline V gene. With V trimmed by 6 bases and J by 1 base, 11 bases remained unmatched. The CDR3 DNA follows: TGTGCCAGCAGACCAATCGACAGGGAAGGCCAAGAGACCCAGTACTTC. It specifies CASRPIDREGQETQYF.

The chain combines TRBV11-3 with TRBJ2-1; D is ambiguous. The CDR3 consists of 13 residues. Trimming took 5 bases from V and 6 from J, leaving 11 bases between them. Germline lookup yields CDR1 SGHNT and CDR2 YENEEA. The CDR3, as DNA: TGTGCCAGCAGCGCACAATTCAGCAATGAGCAGTTCTTC. It translates to CASSAQFSNEQFF.

V is TRBV5-1 and J is TRBJ2-5; D not resolved. Germline lookup yields CDR1 SGHRS and CDR2 YFSETQ. The CDR3 loop spans 15 amino acids. V was pared by 0 bases and J by 5 bases, with 14 bases between. In nucleotides, the CDR3 is TGCGCCAGCAGCTTGGCCTTCAGTGGCCTGGAGACCCAGTACTTC. Its translation is CASSLAFSGLETQYF.

The gene calls are TRBV5-1 and TRBJ2-2, with TRBD2 matching 10 bases. V shed 5 bases, J shed 3 bases, and the junction held 4 bases outside the gene matches. Germline CDR1 and CDR2: SGHRS and YFSETQ. The CDR3 spans 15 residues. This CDR3 reads CASSPSGSDTGELFF. The CDR3, as DNA: TGCGCCAGCAGTCCTAGCGGGAGCGACACCGGGGAGCTGTTTTTT.

J is TRBJ2-6 and V is TRBV7-6; no clear D. Trimming stripped 5 bases from V and 4 bases from J, with 9 bases between. The germline CDR1 and CDR2 sequences are SGHVS and FNYEAQ. CDR3 length: 14 residues. CDR3 region: CASSLLAGANVLTF. For the CDR3, the DNA is TGTGCCAGCAGCCTACTCGCGGGGGCCAACGTCCTGACTTTC.

The V and J genes are TRBV27 and TRBJ2-2; D could derive from TRBD1 or TRBD2 (6 bases each). V gave up 1 base and J gave up 4 bases, with 10 bases separating them. Germline V CDR1 and CDR2: MNHEY, SMNVEV (reference sequence). The CDR3 extends over 15 amino acids. The CDR3 DNA reads TGTGCCAGCAGTTTATGGGGGGCAGGCACCGGGGAGCTGTTTTTT. Translating it yields CASSLWGAGTGELFF.

The V gene is TRBV18, the J gene TRBJ1-5; D gene ambiguous. The CDR3 loop spans 14 amino acids. V was clipped by 3 bases and J by 5 bases, with 11 bases between them. The germline CDR1 and CDR2 sequences are KGHSH and LQKENI. The CDR3 DNA reads TGTGCCAGCTCACCCCTTCAAACCTATCAGCCCCAGCATTTT. This sequence encodes CASSPLQTYQPQHF.